Listed here are 11 T cell receptor beta chains from one sample, sequenced in a study of T cells in Graves' hyperthyroidism and ophthalmopathy. Template material for amplifying TCR beta CDR3 regions consisted of RNA transcripts. TCR CDR3 underwent first-round RT-PCR with the HTBI primer set. Each CDR3 protein gets one entry after TCRdb re-called the multiplex PCR reads with MiXCR. The table lists roughly 250,000 distinct CDR3 sequences, about 15% of them singletons. The sequenced sample consisted of blood. The receptor set was obtained from a woman in her late teens or twenties with Graves' ophthalmopathy.

This clonotype was counted at least ten times. The chain links TRBV20-1 to TRBJ2-1; 9 bases line up with TRBD2. The junction had 6 bases not matched to a gene; V was cut back by 0 bases and J by 3 bases. The CDR3 extends over 16 amino acids. CDR1 is DFQATT, CDR2 SNEGSKA, per germline (reference sequence). CDR3 sequence (DNA): TGCAGTGCTAGAGACTCGGCGGGAGGGAACTACAATGAGCAGTTCTTC. Translating gives CSARDSAGGNYNEQFF.

This clonotype was counted at least ten times. This chain joins TRBV7-2 and TRBJ1-3; 8 nucleotides agree with TRBD1. CDR1 SGHTA and CDR2 FQGNSA come from the germline V gene. The CDR3 covers 15 residues. Trimming took 0 bases from V and 3 from J; bases not matched to a gene: 1. The CDR3 coding sequence is TGTGCCAGCAGCTTAGCGACAGGGGTTGGAAACACCATATATTTT. It encodes CASSLATGVGNTIYF.

This clonotype occurred a few times. This chain links TRBV15 with TRBJ2-5; no definite D call. V was cut by 2 bases and J by 2 bases, with 0 bases left in between. This CDR3 has 11 amino acids. Germline CDR1 LNHNV, CDR2 YYDKDF (reference sequence). The CDR3: CATSRQETQYF. DNA for the CDR3: TGTGCCACCAGCAGACAAGAGACCCAGTACTTC.

The chain links TRBV7-6 to TRBJ2-1, with 14 bases matching TRBD2. J gave up 6 bases and V 4 bases, and 14 bases lay outside the gene matches. This CDR3 region has 19 residues. The germline V gene encodes CDR1 SGHVS and CDR2 FNYEAQ. The CDR3 sequence is CASSYLYLGTSGSPNEQFF. CDR3 DNA: TGTGCCAGCAGCTACCTTTACCTCGGGACTAGCGGGAGTCCCAATGAGCAGTTCTTC.

A remark on this clonotype: A single base separates this from a much larger clone, so it may be a read error. The chain joins TRBV7-8 to TRBJ2-1, with D unresolved. The germline CDR1 and CDR2 sequences are SGHVS and FQNEAQ. The CDR3 spans 14 residues. CDR3 DNA sequence: TGTGCCAGCGGCTTAGGCACCCGCCTTCAAGAGCAGTTCTTC. It codes for CASGLGTRLQEQFF.

This rearrangement joins TRBV7-9 to TRBJ2-5; 12 nucleotides agree with TRBD2. Germline V lookup: CDR1 SEHNR, CDR2 FQNEAQ (reference sequence). After removal of 3 bases from V and 1 base from J, the junction contained 3 bases not matched to a gene. The CDR3 sequence is 16 residues long. The CDR3 region has the DNA TGTGCCAGCAGCTTTACTAGCGGGGGGCCCCAAGAGACCCAGTACTTC. Its translation is CASSFTSGGPQETQYF.

This chain joins TRBV13 and TRBJ1-2; D ambiguous. Germline CDR1 is PRHDT and CDR2 is FYEKMQ (reference sequence). V lost 0 bases, J lost 5 bases, and 7 bases lay in between. The CDR3 length is 13 residues. The CDR3 DNA is TGTGCCAGCAGCTTAGGCCTAGGGTATGGCTACACCTTC. As protein: CASSLGLGYGYTF.

This clonotype was detected ten times or more. V gene TRBV11-2 combines with J gene TRBJ1-1; 8 bases are shared with TRBD1. This CDR3 is built from 15 residues. The V and J ends lost 4 bases and 5 bases, in that order; junction bases with no gene match: 9. The germline V gene has CDR1 SGHAT and CDR2 FQNNGV. The CDR3 spells CASSSVQGAGTEAFF. The CDR3 DNA sequence: TGTGCCAGCAGCTCCGTCCAGGGGGCTGGGACTGAAGCTTTCTTT.

At least ten counts were recorded for this clonotype. The chain is built from TRBV9 and TRBJ2-1, with 11 bases aligning to TRBD2. CDR3 length equals 16 residues. V trimming: 2 bases; J trimming: 5 bases; junction bases outside the gene matches: 6. Per the germline V gene, CDR1 is SGDLS and CDR2 is YYNGEE. CDR3 in DNA: TGTGCCAGCAGCGTCCAACTAGCGGGGGAAGACAATGAGCAGTTCTTC. Its protein product is CASSVQLAGEDNEQFF.

V gene TRBV11-2 combines with J gene TRBJ1-1; D perhaps matches TRBD1 (5 bases). Germline CDR1 reads SGHAT; CDR2 reads FQNNGV. V was cut by 5 bases and J by 6 bases, with 7 bases left in between. The CDR3 consists of 11 residues. This chain's CDR3 is CASSAGPEAFF. CDR3 coding DNA: TGTGCCAGCAGCGCGGGGCCTGAAGCTTTCTTT.

This clonotype was seen many times. The chain has TRBV11-2 and TRBJ2-1; 9 positions match TRBD2. J was trimmed by 2 bases and V by 5 bases; bases with no gene match: 7. This CDR3 is built from 16 residues. CDR1 is SGHAT, CDR2 FQNNGV, per germline. The CDR3 nucleotides are TGTGCCAGCAGCCGCAGACTAGCGGTTACCTACAATGAGCAGTTCTTC. Residues: CASSRRLAVTYNEQFF.